The T cell receptor (beta chain) under discussion was sequenced for a study of cytomegalovirus exposure and HLA in healthy donors. This CDR3 region has 13 residues. V lost 5 bases and J 8 bases, leaving 15 bases between the germline ends. Germline assignment: CDR1 MNHNY and CDR2 SVGAGI (reference sequence). Study-wide results and limits: Clonal expansion, a later analysis showed, was greater in HLA-associated TCR beta chains than in equally common others. The HLA-A and HLA-B alleles of most subjects were reportedly predicted accurately from TCR beta sequences.

Amplification used 60 Vbeta primers and 13 Jbeta primers. Sequencing was performed with immunoSEQ multiplex PCR; in TCRdb, only in-frame clones are kept and a portion is missing. The sample has 70,000 or so clones, 74% seen once. Of note for this clone: Its target is unknown.

The TCR sequence derives from an older woman in good health and CMV-seropositive. The chain recombines TRBV6-6 with TRBJ1-2; TRBD1 might be the D (5 bases). The sample comprised PBMCs. CDR3 sequence reads: CASSTHRNGGYTF. DNA for the CDR3: TGTGCCAGCAGTACTCACAGGAACGGAGGCTACACCTTC.